This TCR beta chain was sequenced for a study of beta chain features in type 1 diabetes (dated by TCRdb to 2017 to 2018). Notes on the research overall: Mean age, gender distribution, total cell number and subset yield were not different between patients and healthy donors. Whereas all 28 donors provided naive and central memory subsets, regulatory and stem cell-like memory subsets were isolated from just 8 patients and about 8 healthy donors. A total of around 110,000,000 sorted cells were examined across all samples, and RNA yield correlated strongly with the number of cells per subset. The study compared the TCRB repertoires of sorted circulating CD4+ T cell subsets in recently diagnosed type 1 diabetes patients with those in matched healthy donors. The paper's findings and limits, for the study overall: Because cDNA rather than genomic DNA was sequenced, highly expressing activated cells could have been over-represented, although no difference in activation and CD3 levels was found between groups. PCR may preferentially amplify shorter templates, but because patient and control samples were amplified and corrected together, any resulting skew would affect both groups equally. Because small numbers of individuals were included in the HLA sub-analyses, any influence of HLA type on TCRB rearrangement was left unresolved. In all four CD4+ subsets, TCRB CDR3 length was moderately but significantly shorter in type 1 diabetes patients. Naive, central memory and regulatory TCRB repertoires appeared to be more similar among patients than among healthy donors. Fewer insertions and more nucleotide deletions at VDJ recombination sites were observed in patients with type 1 diabetes, implying thymic rearrangement abnormalities.

The CDR3 starts with the cysteine, ends with the phenylalanine, and has 13 residues. Only the CDR3 portion is preserved as DNA: 39 bases, with reading frame beginning at the first base. CDR1 and CDR2 are read off the germline V gene (reference sequence) as GTSNPN and SVGIG. Germline trimming amounts to 3 bases on V and 7 bases on J, with 5 as the count of junction bases outside the gene matches. The entire isolated RNA was reverse transcribed using the High Capacity cDNA Reverse Transcription Kit, and thus expressed TCRB transcripts were sequenced. Deep immunoSEQ sequencing was applied to naive, central memory and regulatory T cell samples, giving an average of about 3.8 million total reads per sample. Sorted cells were lysed in RLT buffer, and RNA was extracted using DNase-treated RNeasy Micro or Mini kits according to cell number. To prevent cross-contamination, each cell subset was processed individually, whereas patient and healthy donor samples were processed jointly. The immunoSEQ multiplex PCR was used to amplify TCRB sequences from cDNA, generating 87-bp fragments that spanned the CDR3 region. Sequencing of the amplicons was performed on the Illumina HiSeq platform. In the paper's pipeline: PCR bias was corrected computationally using synthetic template baselines, and reads within Hamming distance 2 were collapsed, with unmergeable singletons discarded. Reads were aligned against IMGT so that V, D and J genes, CDR3 length and insertions or deletions at six rearrangement sites could be assigned. Within each subset, clonotype counts were normalized to sorted cell number, after which true diversity and Gini coefficients were computed with the tcR R package. Repertoire sharing was quantified using the overlap coefficient calculated on TCRB nucleotide sequences. Out-of-frame TCRB sequences from naive cells were analyzed as a proxy for the pre-selection repertoire. This is the immuneACCESS table as TCRdb keeps it, with only in-frame sequences that have V and J called. A part of the clones is gone; compared with another copy, unresolved V genes explain less than half, and the rest is unexplained. That table is the source of V, J and clone size, and D and trimming were worked out from the DNA. A total of hundreds of thousands of clones appear in this sample, about 32% of them only once. The top ten clonotypes cover 0.06% to 0.07% of the sample.

As regards this clone: No antigen is known for it. One base away there is no much larger clone; base qualities are not given.

A single peripheral blood draw of around 120 mL on average was collected from each donor into heparinised tubes. Using a panel that included CD45RO, CCR7, CD25, CD127, CD95 and CD27, naive, central memory, regulatory and stem cell-like memory CD4+ T cells were sorted on a BD FACSAria II. All sorted populations exceeded 95% purity. PBMCs were separated immediately by Lymphoprep density gradient centrifugation and were stained directly, without being cultured. To minimize batch effects, samples were stained and sorted in pairs, one healthy donor with one patient per experiment. The chain is encoded by TRBV30 joined to TRBJ2-1; TRBD1 agrees with 8 junctional bases. Sequencing was carried out using naive CD4+ T cells from blood. The cell subset or site label for this specimen denotes: true naive CD4+ T cells. The sequence was collected from a man younger than 35 in good health. Here is the DNA: TGTGCCTGGAGCAGGGGGCTTGGAAATGAGCAGTTCTTC. This sequence encodes CAWSRGLGNEQFF.